These 25 T cell receptor beta chains came from one sample sequenced in a study of blood T cell repertoires in COVID-19. TCRdb keeps only in-frame clones here, not all; method: immunoSEQ multiplex PCR. The sample yields nearly 100,000 clones, 75% to 90% seen once. Sequencing was done on a sample of peripheral blood. Receptors originate from an elderly man with acute or convalescent COVID-19.

This rearrangement joins TRBV18 to TRBJ1-4; TRBD1 might be the D (6 bases). The germline CDR1 and CDR2 sequences are KGHSH and LQKENI. V shed 5 bases and J shed 0 bases, with 10 bases lying between them. The CDR3 has 15 residues. The CDR3 DNA reads TGTGCCAGCTCAAATTACAGGGCAACTAATGAAAAACTGTTTTTT. Translating gives CASSNYRATNEKLFF.

J is TRBJ2-3 and V is TRBV7-2, with TRBD2 identical over 7 bases. CDR3 size: 16 residues. V lost 5 bases, J lost 5 bases, and 13 bases stayed unmatched. Germline CDR1 is SGHTA and CDR2 is FQGNSA. CDR3 sequence: CASSLVGGRGEDTQYF. The CDR3 DNA reads TGTGCCAGCAGCCTCGTCGGCGGGAGAGGTGAAGATACGCAGTATTTT. Full variable domain (missing parts from reference TRBV7-2 and TRBJ2-3): GAGVSQSPSNKVTEKGKDVELRCDPISGHTALYWYRQSLGQGLEFLIYFQGNSAPDKSGLPSDRFSAERTGGSVSTLTIQRTQQEDSAVYLCASSLVGGRGEDTQYFGPGTRLTVL.

This sequence joins TRBV10-3 and TRBJ2-1; no clear D gene. V shed 4 bases and J shed 5 bases, with 6 bases lying between them. CDR1 and CDR2 (germline): ENHRY, SYGVKD. The CDR3 is 12 residues long. CDR3 DNA: TGTGCCATCAGTGGAGTAAACAATGAGCAGTTCTTC. Protein: CAISGVNNEQFF.

There are a few counts of this clone. The sample holds other DNA sequences that translate to the same CDR3. DNA of the CDR3: TGCGCCAGCAGCCCGGCGGGGGCGCGTAACACTGAAGCTTTCTTT. Translating gives CASSPAGARNTEAFF. The V and J genes are TRBV5-1 and TRBJ1-1, with D possibly TRBD1 on 6 matching bases. CDR3 length: 15 amino acids. Trimming removed 4 bases from V and 2 bases from J, with 15 bases in between. From germline, CDR1 is SGHRS and CDR2 YFSETQ.

This chain links TRBV19 with TRBJ1-2; D might be TRBD1 (6 bases). CDR3 length equals 15 residues. Germline V lookup: CDR1 LNHDA, CDR2 SQIVND (reference sequence). The germline V and J ends were trimmed by 4 bases and 2 bases, with 14 bases remaining between them. The DNA for the CDR3 is TGTGCCAGTAGTAACCAACAGGGCAGCAACTATGGCTACACCTTC. Residues: CASSNQQGSNYGYTF. Complete variable domain (other parts from reference TRBV19 and TRBJ1-2): DGGITQSPKYLFRKEGQNVTLSCEQNLNHDAMYWYRQDPGQGLRLIYYSQIVNDFQKGDIAEGYSVSREKKESFPLTVTSAQKNPTAFYLCASSNQQGSNYGYTFGSGTRLTVV.

The genes are TRBV5-4 and TRBJ1-2; 7 nucleotides agree with TRBD1. The CDR3 is 13 amino acids. The V and J ends lost 4 bases and 8 bases, in that order; junction bases with no gene match: 8. Looked up from germline, CDR1 is SGHNT and CDR2 is YYREEE (reference sequence). The chain's CDR3 is CASSIGTVGGYTF. The CDR3 DNA follows: TGTGCCAGCAGCATAGGGACAGTCGGAGGCTACACCTTC. Full variable domain (outside the CDR3, taken from reference TRBV5-4 and TRBJ1-2): ETGVTQSPTHLIKTRGQQVTLRCSSQSGHNTVSWYQQALGQGPQFIFQYYREEENGRGNFPPRFSGLQFPNYSSELNVNALELDDSALYLCASSIGTVGGYTFGSGTRLTVV.

The J gene is TRBJ2-7, the V gene TRBV5-1; TRBD1 aligns across 9 bases. CDR1 SGHRS and CDR2 YFSETQ come from the germline V gene. V trimming: 4 bases; J trimming: 3 bases; junction bases outside the gene matches: 2. The CDR3 length is 13 residues. The CDR3 DNA follows: TGCGCCAGCAGCCGGACAGGGGACTACGAGCAGTACTTC. It is translated as CASSRTGDYEQYF. Full variable domain (rest looked up from reference TRBV5-1 and TRBJ2-7): KAGVTQTPRYLIKTRGQQVTLSCSPISGHRSVSWYQQTPGQGLQFLFEYFSETQRNKGNFPGRFSGRQFSNSRSEMNVSTLELGDSALYLCASSRTGDYEQYFGPGTRLTVT.

V and J are TRBV5-4 and TRBJ1-2; tentatively, D is TRBD1 (6 bases). V lost 1 base to trimming and J lost 7 bases, with 11 bases between them. The V gene's germline CDR1 is SGHNT and CDR2 YYREEE (reference sequence). This CDR3 contains 13 residues. DNA of the CDR3: TGTGCCAGCAGCTTGAGGGGGTGGTCTGGCTACACCTTC. Translated, it gives CASSLRGWSGYTF.

V and J are TRBV19 and TRBJ1-5; D unclear. This CDR3 spans 14 amino acids. V gave up 3 bases and J gave up 3 bases, with 9 bases separating them. Germline-derived CDR1 and CDR2 are LNHDA and SQIVND (reference sequence). CDR3 residues: CASSMGQDNQPQHF. The CDR3 nucleotides read TGTGCCAGTAGTATGGGCCAGGACAATCAGCCCCAGCATTTT.

V usage is TRBV11-2 and J usage is TRBJ2-2, with TRBD1 identical over 7 bases. The CDR3 totals 15 residues. CDR1 SGHAT and CDR2 FQNNGV come from the germline V gene. J was trimmed by 7 bases and V by 8 bases; bases with no gene match: 13. Written as DNA, the CDR3 is TGTGCCAGCGGAGCTTTAATAGGGGGCGTCGGGGAGCTGTTTTTT. Its translation is CASGALIGGVGELFF.

This rearrangement joins TRBV6-5 to TRBJ1-6, with D possibly being TRBD1 (6 bases). Looked up from germline, CDR1 is MNHEY and CDR2 is SVGAGI. Trimming removed 4 bases at V and 14 bases at J, with 18 bases between. The CDR3 runs to 14 residues. As DNA, the CDR3 is TGTGCCAGCAGTTCGAAACCCACAGGGTTGGCCCTCCACTTT. It codes for CASSSKPTGLALHF.

This sequence joins TRBV24-1 and TRBJ1-1, with a tentative D call TRBD1 (6 bases). V lost 3 bases to trimming and J lost 9 bases, with 16 bases between them. Germline V gives CDR1 KGHDR, CDR2 SFDVKD. CDR3 length: 14 residues. The CDR3 DNA sequence: TGTGCCACCAGTGATCCTCAGCGGGGACATCAAGCTTTCTTT. It codes for CATSDPQRGHQAFF.

The genes are TRBV28 and TRBJ1-5, with 10 bases identical to TRBD1. CDR1 is MDHEN and CDR2 is SYDVKM in the germline V gene. V shed 6 bases and J 5 bases; nucleotides not matched to a gene: 7. The CDR3 loop spans 15 amino acids. The CDR3: CASRGGTGDHQPQHF. For the CDR3, the DNA is TGTGCCAGCAGGGGCGGGACAGGGGATCATCAGCCCCAGCATTTT.

The rearrangement joins TRBV6-5 to TRBJ1-1; D is unclear. CDR3 length equals 13 residues. Germline V gene sequence: CDR1 MNHEY, CDR2 SVGAGI. V dropped 6 bases and J dropped 3 bases, with 11 bases sitting between them. CDR3 sequence: CASSPSPDTEAFF. The CDR3 nucleotides read TGTGCCAGCAGCCCAAGCCCCGACACTGAAGCTTTCTTT.

The chain combines TRBV4-3 with TRBJ2-3, with 8 bases fitting TRBD2. Germline trimming cut 1 base from V and 0 bases from J; bases unmatched to any gene: 3. The germline CDR1 and CDR2 sequences are LGHNA and YSLEER. This CDR3 spans 16 amino acids. CDR3 residues: CASSQAGGTSTDTQYF. CDR3 bases: TGCGCCAGCAGCCAAGCGGGAGGGACTAGCACAGATACGCAGTATTTT.

V and J are TRBV14 and TRBJ2-1; 10 nucleotides line up with TRBD1. Germline CDR1 and CDR2: SGHDN and FVKESK. The CDR3 loop spans 15 amino acids. Germline trimming cut 5 bases from V and 8 bases from J; bases unmatched to any gene: 9. CDR3 sequence reads: CASSRQGAGGYEQFF. CDR3 nucleotide sequence: TGTGCCAGCAGCAGACAGGGGGCAGGTGGCTATGAGCAGTTCTTC.

The rearrangement uses TRBV7-9 and TRBJ1-3, with D unclear. The germline V gene has CDR1 SEHNR and CDR2 FQNEAQ (reference sequence). V was clipped by 1 base and J by 4 bases, with 14 bases between them. The CDR3 has 16 residues. In DNA form, the CDR3 reads TGTGCCAGCAGCTTAGACCTCGGCGGTGGGGGAAACACCATATATTTT. It codes for CASSLDLGGGGNTIYF.

The rearrangement uses TRBV5-6 and TRBJ1-6; 9 bases fit TRBD1. This CDR3 has 15 amino acids. Trimming at V came to 5 bases and at J to 7 bases, leaving 7 bases not matched to a gene. Germline V gene data show CDR1 as SGHDT and CDR2 as YYEEEE. The CDR3 protein is CASRMDRGRNSPLHF. CDR3 sequence (DNA): TGTGCCAGCAGGATGGACAGGGGACGGAATTCACCCCTCCACTTT.

The chain employs TRBV28 and TRBJ1-5; TRBD1 is a possible D gene (6 bases). Germline loops: CDR1 MDHEN, CDR2 SYDVKM. The CDR3 runs 12 residues. V was cut by 6 bases and J by 6 bases, with 9 bases left in between. CDR3 sequence: CASRQGSQPQHF. CDR3 DNA sequence: TGTGCCAGCAGGCAGGGGAGTCAGCCCCAGCATTTT.

J is TRBJ2-1 and V is TRBV3-1 (or the pseudogene TRBV3-2); D is possibly TRBD2 (5 bases). The length of the CDR3 is 14 residues. Germline V lookup: CDR1 LGHDT, CDR2 YNNKEL (reference sequence). Trimming pared 0 bases from V and 9 bases from J, leaving 12 bases between. CDR3 sequence: CASSQDLSSLEQFF. DNA of the CDR3: TGTGCCAGCAGCCAAGACTTGTCTAGCCTTGAGCAGTTCTTC.

The V and J genes are TRBV28 and TRBJ1-6; 8 bases fit TRBD1. The CDR3 sequence is 15 residues long. V gave up 6 bases and J gave up 6 bases; unmatched junction bases: 7. From germline, CDR1 is MDHEN and CDR2 SYDVKM. The CDR3 protein is CASSTGQAFNSPLHF. Written as DNA, the CDR3 is TGTGCCAGCAGCACGGGACAGGCGTTTAATTCACCCCTCCACTTT. Combining the CDR3 with reference TRBV28 and TRBJ1-6 gives the whole variable domain DVKVTQSSRYLVKRTGEKVFLECVQDMDHENMFWYRQDPGLGLRLIYFSYDVKMKEKGDIPEGYSVSREKKERFSLILESASTNQTSMYLCASSTGQAFNSPLHFGNGTRLTVT.

The V gene is TRBV4-3, the J gene TRBJ1-2; D is ambiguous. V lost 0 bases to trimming and J lost 0 bases, with 5 bases between them. CDR3 length: 14 residues. Germline values: CDR1 LGHNA, CDR2 YSLEER. Written as DNA, the CDR3 is TGCGCCAGCAGCCAAGATCGGGCTAACTATGGCTACACCTTC. Its protein is CASSQDRANYGYTF.

The J gene is TRBJ1-1, the V gene TRBV29-1; D may be TRBD1 (6 bases). The germline gives CDR1 SQVTM, CDR2 ANQGSEA. The CDR3 consists of 13 residues. V lost 6 bases and J 1 base, leaving 12 bases between the germline ends. CDR3 in amino acids: CSVLGHSNTEAFF. The CDR3 DNA reads TGCAGCGTCCTGGGACACTCGAACACTGAAGCTTTCTTT.

The V gene is TRBV27, the J gene TRBJ2-3; D possibly corresponds to TRBD2 (6 bases). Germline V gives CDR1 MNHEY, CDR2 SMNVEV (reference sequence). This CDR3 spans 17 amino acids. Trimming shortened V by 5 bases and J by 2 bases, and 20 bases separated the two germline ends. The CDR3 DNA reads TGTGCCAGCAGTCGGGCAGCCTGGGGGACTGCCACAGATACGCAGTATTTT. It encodes CASSRAAWGTATDTQYF.

J is TRBJ2-1 and V is TRBV30, with 12 bases that match TRBD2. The CDR3 runs to 16 residues. V lost 5 bases, J lost 4 bases, and 9 bases stayed unmatched. Germline assignment: CDR1 GTSNPN and CDR2 SVGIG (reference sequence). This chain's CDR3 is CAWVNPGTSGYNEQFF. CDR3 nucleotide sequence: TGTGCCTGGGTAAACCCCGGGACTAGCGGGTACAATGAGCAGTTCTTC.